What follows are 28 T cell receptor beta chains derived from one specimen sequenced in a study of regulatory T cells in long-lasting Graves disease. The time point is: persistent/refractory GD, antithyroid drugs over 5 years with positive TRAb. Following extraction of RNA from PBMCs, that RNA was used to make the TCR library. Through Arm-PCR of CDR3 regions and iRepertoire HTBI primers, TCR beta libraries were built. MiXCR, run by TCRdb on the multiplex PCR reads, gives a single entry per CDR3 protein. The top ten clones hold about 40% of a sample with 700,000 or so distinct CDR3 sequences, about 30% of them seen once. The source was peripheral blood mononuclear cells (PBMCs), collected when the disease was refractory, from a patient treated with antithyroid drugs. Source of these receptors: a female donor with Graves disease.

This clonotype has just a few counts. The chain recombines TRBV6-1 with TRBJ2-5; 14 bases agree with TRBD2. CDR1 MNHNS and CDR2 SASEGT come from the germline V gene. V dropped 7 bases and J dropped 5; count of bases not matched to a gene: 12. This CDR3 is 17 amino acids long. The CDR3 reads CASTGTSGSQELETQYF. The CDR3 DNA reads TGTGCCAGCACCGGGACTAGCGGGAGTCAGGAACTGGAGACCCAGTACTTC.

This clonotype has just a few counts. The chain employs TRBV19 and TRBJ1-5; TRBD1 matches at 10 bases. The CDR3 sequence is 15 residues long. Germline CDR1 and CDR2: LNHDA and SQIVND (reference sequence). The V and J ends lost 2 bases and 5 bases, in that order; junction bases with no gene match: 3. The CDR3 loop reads CASSIRGQGDQPQHF. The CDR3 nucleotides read TGTGCCAGTAGTATAAGAGGACAGGGGGATCAGCCCCAGCATTTT.

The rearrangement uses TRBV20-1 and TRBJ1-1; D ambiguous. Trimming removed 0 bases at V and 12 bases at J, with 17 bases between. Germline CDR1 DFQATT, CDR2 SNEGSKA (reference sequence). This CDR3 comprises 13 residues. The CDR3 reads CSARDKSPGLTFF. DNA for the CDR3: TGCAGTGCTAGAGATAAGTCCCCAGGTTTAACTTTCTTT.

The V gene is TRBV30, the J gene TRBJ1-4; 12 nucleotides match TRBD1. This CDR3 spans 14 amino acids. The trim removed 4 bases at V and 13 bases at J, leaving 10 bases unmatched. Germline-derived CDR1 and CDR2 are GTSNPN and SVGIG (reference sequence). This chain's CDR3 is CAWTSGTGGLRLFF. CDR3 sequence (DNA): TGTGCCTGGACTTCCGGGACAGGGGGCCTAAGACTGTTTTTT.

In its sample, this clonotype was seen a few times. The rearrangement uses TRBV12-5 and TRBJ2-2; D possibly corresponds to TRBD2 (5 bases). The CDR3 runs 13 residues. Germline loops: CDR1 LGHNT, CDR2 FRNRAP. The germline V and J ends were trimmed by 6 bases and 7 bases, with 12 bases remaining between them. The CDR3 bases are TGTGCTAGTGGGTGGACTGGTGGCGGGGAGCTGTTTTTT. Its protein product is CASGWTGGGELFF.

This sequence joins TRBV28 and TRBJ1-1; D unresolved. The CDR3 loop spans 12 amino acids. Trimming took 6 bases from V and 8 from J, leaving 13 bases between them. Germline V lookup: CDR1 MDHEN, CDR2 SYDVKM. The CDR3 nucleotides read TGTGCCAGCAGCGTGCAGCCCCGGGAAGCTTTCTTT. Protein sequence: CASSVQPREAFF.

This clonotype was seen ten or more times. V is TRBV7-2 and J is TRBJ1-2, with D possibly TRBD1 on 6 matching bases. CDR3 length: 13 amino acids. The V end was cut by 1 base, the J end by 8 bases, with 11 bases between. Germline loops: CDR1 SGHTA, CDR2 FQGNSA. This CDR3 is CASSLGRTAGYTF. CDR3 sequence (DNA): TGTGCCAGCAGCTTAGGACGGACAGCCGGCTACACCTTC.

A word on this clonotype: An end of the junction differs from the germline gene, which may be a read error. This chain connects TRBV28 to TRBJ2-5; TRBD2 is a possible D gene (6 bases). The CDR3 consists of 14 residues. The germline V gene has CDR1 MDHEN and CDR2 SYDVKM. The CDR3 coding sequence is TGTGCCAGCAGTCACGGACCCACGGGGGAGACCCAGCACTTC. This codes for CASSHGPTGETQHF.

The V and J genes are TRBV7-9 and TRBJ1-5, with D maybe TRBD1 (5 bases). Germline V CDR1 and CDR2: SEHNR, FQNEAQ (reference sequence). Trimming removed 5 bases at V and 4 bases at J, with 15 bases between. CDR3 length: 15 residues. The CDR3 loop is CASSPSGTVNQPQHF. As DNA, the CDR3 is TGTGCCAGCAGCCCCTCCGGGACGGTAAATCAGCCCCAGCATTTT.

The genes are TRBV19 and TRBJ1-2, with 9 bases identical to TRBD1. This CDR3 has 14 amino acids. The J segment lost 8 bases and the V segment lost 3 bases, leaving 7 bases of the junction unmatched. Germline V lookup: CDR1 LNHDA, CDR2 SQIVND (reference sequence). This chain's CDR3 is CASSIDNRGLGYTF. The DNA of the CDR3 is TGTGCCAGTAGTATTGATAACAGGGGGCTCGGCTACACCTTC.

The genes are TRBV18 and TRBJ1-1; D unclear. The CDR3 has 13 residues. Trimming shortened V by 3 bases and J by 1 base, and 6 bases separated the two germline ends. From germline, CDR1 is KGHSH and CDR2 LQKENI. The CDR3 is CASSPVENTEAFF. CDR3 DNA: TGTGCCAGCTCACCTGTGGAGAACACTGAAGCTTTCTTT.

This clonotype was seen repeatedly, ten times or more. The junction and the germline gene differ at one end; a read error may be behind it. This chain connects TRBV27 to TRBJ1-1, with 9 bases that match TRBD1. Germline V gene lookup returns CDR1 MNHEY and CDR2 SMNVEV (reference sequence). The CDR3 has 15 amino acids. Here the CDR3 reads CASSLSTGGRTEAFF. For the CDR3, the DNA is TGTGCCAGCAGCTTATCGACAGGGGGGCGGACTGAAGCTTTCTTT.

In nucleotides, the CDR3 is TGTGCCAGCAGCCGTAAGGGATCCCCGAACACTGAAGCTTTCTTT. Its protein is CASSRKGSPNTEAFF. The genes are TRBV13 and TRBJ1-1; D gene unclear. V gave up 5 bases and J gave up 1 base, with 14 bases separating them. CDR3 size: 15 residues. Germline V gives CDR1 PRHDT, CDR2 FYEKMQ (reference sequence).

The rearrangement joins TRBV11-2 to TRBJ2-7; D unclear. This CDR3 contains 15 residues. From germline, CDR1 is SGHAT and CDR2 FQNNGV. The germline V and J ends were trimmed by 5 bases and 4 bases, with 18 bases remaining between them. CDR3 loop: CASSPRLAEGYEQYF. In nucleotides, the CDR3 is TGTGCCAGCAGCCCGAGACTCGCCGAAGGGTACGAGCAGTACTTC. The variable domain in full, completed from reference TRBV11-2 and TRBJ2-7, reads EAGVAQSPRYKIIEKRQSVAFWCNPISGHATLYWYQQILGQGPKLLIQFQNNGVVDDSQLPKDRFSAERLKGVDSTLKIQPAKLEDSAVYLCASSPRLAEGYEQYFGPGTRLTVT.

The CDR3 protein is CASSSRQMNTEAFF. DNA for the CDR3: TGCGCCAGCAGCTCGCGACAGATGAACACTGAAGCTTTCTTT. The V and J genes are TRBV5-1 and TRBJ1-1, with a possible D match to TRBD1 (5 bases). Germline V gives CDR1 SGHRS, CDR2 YFSETQ. The CDR3 loop spans 14 amino acids. V lost 3 bases and J 0 bases, leaving 9 bases between the germline ends.

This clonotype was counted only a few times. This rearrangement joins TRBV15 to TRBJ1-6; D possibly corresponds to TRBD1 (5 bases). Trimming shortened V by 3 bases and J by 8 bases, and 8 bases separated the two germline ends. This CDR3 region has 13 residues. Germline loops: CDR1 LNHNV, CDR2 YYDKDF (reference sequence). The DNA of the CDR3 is TGTGCCACCAGCAGGACAGTTGATTCACCCCTCCACTTT. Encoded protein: CATSRTVDSPLHF.

In nucleotides, the CDR3 is TGTGCCAGCAGTCTCAGGGTCCCTGAAGCTTTCTTT. Protein sequence: CASSLRVPEAFF. This chain joins TRBV12-3 or TRBV12-4 and TRBJ1-1; a weak D match, TRBD1 (5 bases). Trimming stripped 5 bases from V and 6 bases from J, with 10 bases between. This CDR3 region has 12 residues.

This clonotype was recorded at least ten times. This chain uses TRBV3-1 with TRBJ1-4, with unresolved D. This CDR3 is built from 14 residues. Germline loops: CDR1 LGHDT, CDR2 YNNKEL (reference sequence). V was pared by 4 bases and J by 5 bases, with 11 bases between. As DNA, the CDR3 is TGTGCCAGCAGCCTTCGGAGTGACAATGAAAAACTGTTTTTT. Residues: CASSLRSDNEKLFF.

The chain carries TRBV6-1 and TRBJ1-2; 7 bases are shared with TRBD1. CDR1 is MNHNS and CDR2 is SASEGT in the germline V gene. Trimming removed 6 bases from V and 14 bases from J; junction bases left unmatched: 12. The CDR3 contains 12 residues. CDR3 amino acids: CASRRRQGIPTF. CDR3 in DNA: TGTGCCAGCAGGCGCCGACAGGGAATCCCTACCTTC.

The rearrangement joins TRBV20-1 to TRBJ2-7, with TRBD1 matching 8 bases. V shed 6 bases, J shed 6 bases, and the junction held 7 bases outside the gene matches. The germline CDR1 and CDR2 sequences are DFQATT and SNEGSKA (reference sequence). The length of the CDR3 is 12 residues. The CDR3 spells CSASDRVAEQYF. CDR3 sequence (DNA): TGCAGTGCCTCGGACAGGGTGGCCGAGCAGTACTTC.

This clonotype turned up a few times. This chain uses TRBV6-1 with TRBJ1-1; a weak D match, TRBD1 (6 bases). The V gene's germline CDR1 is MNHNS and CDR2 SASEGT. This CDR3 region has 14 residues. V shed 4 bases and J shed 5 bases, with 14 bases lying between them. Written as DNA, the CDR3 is TGTGCCAGCAGTGCAACCGGGACAAGGACTGAAGCTTTCTTT. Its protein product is CASSATGTRTEAFF.

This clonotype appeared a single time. The DNA for the CDR3 is TGTGCCTGGAGTGGTTCTTTCCCAGGGGGCAACTATGGCTACACCTTC. Protein product: CAWSGSFPGGNYGYTF. The chain recombines TRBV30 with TRBJ1-2, with 8 positions matching TRBD1. The CDR3 consists of 16 residues. From germline, CDR1 is GTSNPN and CDR2 SVGIG (reference sequence). Germline trimming cut 1 base from V and 2 bases from J; bases unmatched to any gene: 9.

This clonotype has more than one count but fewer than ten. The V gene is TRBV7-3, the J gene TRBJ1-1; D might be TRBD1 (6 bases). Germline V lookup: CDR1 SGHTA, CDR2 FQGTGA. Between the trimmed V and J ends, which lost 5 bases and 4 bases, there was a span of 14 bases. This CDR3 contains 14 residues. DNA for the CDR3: TGTGCCAGCAGCGAGGACAGAGGGCGCACTGAAGCTTTCTTT. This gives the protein CASSEDRGRTEAFF.

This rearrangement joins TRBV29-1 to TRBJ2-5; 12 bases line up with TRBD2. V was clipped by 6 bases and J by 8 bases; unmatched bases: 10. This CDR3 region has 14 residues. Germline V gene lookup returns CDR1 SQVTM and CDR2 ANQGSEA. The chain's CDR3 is CSVTTSGGQGTQYF. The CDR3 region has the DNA TGCAGCGTAACGACTAGCGGGGGCCAGGGAACCCAGTACTTC.

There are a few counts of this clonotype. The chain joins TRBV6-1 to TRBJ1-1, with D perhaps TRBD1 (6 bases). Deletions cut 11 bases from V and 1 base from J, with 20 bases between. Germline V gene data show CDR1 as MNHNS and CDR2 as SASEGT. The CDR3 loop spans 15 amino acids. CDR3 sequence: CAVGRGHPANTEAFF. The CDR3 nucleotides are TGTGCCGTAGGACGGGGACACCCGGCGAACACTGAAGCTTTCTTT.

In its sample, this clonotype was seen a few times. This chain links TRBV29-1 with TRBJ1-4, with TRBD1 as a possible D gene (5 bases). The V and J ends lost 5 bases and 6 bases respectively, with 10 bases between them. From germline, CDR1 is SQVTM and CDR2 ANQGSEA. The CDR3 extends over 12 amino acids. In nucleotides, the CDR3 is TGCAGCGTTACGGAGGGGCATGAAAAACTGTTTTTT. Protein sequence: CSVTEGHEKLFF.

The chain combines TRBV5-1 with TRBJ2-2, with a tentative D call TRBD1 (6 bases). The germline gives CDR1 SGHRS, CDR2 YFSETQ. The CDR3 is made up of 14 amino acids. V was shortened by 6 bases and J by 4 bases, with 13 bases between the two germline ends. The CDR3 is CASNTGYRTGELFF. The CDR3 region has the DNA TGCGCCAGCAACACAGGGTATCGCACCGGGGAGCTGTTTTTT.

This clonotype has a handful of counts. CDR3 sequence reads: CASSLAGSGAYNEQFF. Written as DNA, the CDR3 is TGCGCCAGCAGCTTGGCCGGTAGCGGTGCCTACAATGAGCAGTTCTTC. The chain carries TRBV5-1 and TRBJ2-1; tentatively, D is TRBD2 (6 bases). The CDR3 is made up of 16 amino acids. Per the germline V gene, CDR1 is SGHRS and CDR2 is YFSETQ. The V gene lost 0 bases and the J gene lost 2 bases, with 12 bases spanning the gap.